The 15 T cell receptor beta chains below all came from one sample that was sequenced in a study of cytomegalovirus exposure and HLA in healthy donors (dated by TCRdb to 2016 to 2017). The receptor library was made with the immunoSEQ multiplex PCR assay. For the multiplex PCR, a mixture combining 60 forward primers for TCR Vbeta segments and 13 reverse primers for TCR Jbeta segments was used. TCRdb obtained this table from immuneACCESS and retained in-frame rearrangements with V and J assigned. These tables miss some clones; where compared with another copy, unresolved V genes account for less than half of the shortfall, and the remainder is unexplained. The sample table records about 98,000 clones; roughly 70% of these occur just once. The ten top clones hold about 2.5% of the sample. The sequenced sample consisted of PBMCs. The receptors shown here come from a man aged 45-60 years in good health and CMV-seronegative.

The table lists this clone with a count of one. The genes are TRBV14 and TRBJ2-2; D ambiguous. This CDR3 contains 14 residues. CDR1 SGHDN and CDR2 FVKESK come from the germline V gene. The V end was cut by 4 bases, the J end by 5 bases, with 11 bases between. CDR3 nucleotides: TGTGCCAGCAGCCGAGAAACTGTTACCGGGGAGCTGTTTTTT. It is translated as CASSRETVTGELFF.

The rearrangement uses TRBV21-1 and TRBJ2-5; the table's D call of TRBD1 was not tested on the DNA. TRBV21-1 is marked as a pseudogene. CDR3 length: 17 residues. The CDR3 loop is CASSKEGTGRVLETQYF. In DNA, the CDR3 is TGTGCCAGCAGCAAAGAAGGGACAGGGAGAGTGTTAGAGACCCAGTACTTC.

J is TRBJ2-1 and V is TRBV7-8; 8 bases match TRBD2. With V trimmed by 1 base and J by 5 bases, 7 bases remained unmatched. The CDR3 is made up of 16 amino acids. In germline, CDR1 is SGHVS, CDR2 FQNEAQ. The CDR3 is CASSLDGRGAHNEQFF. The CDR3 nucleotides read TGTGCCAGCAGCTTAGATGGGCGGGGGGCGCACAATGAGCAGTTCTTC.

This clone has a single count. The rearrangement uses TRBV6-5 and TRBJ2-7; TRBD2 might be the D (6 bases). CDR3 length: 14 amino acids. Per the germline V gene, CDR1 is MNHEY and CDR2 is SVGAGI. Trimming left V 5 bases short and J 2 bases short, with 13 bases between. The CDR3 DNA is TGTGCCAGCAGTACAGCCCCGGGGGCCTACGAGCAGTACTTC. Residues: CASSTAPGAYEQYF.

This clone was counted between two and nine times. The rearrangement uses TRBV7-6 and TRBJ1-1, with D perhaps TRBD1 (6 bases). The germline CDR1 and CDR2 sequences are SGHVS and FNYEAQ. The CDR3 extends over 15 amino acids. The V and J ends lost 5 bases and 0 bases respectively, with 13 bases between them. The CDR3 spells CASSQQGGVNTEAFF. CDR3 nucleotides: TGTGCCAGCAGCCAACAAGGGGGAGTGAACACTGAAGCTTTCTTT.

The rearrangement uses TRBV9 and TRBJ1-2, with a tentative D call TRBD1 (6 bases). Germline assignment: CDR1 SGDLS and CDR2 YYNGEE. This CDR3 region has 15 residues. V was trimmed by 0 bases and J by 8 bases, leaving 17 bases between them. The CDR3: CASSVAGTPPEGYTF. CDR3 in DNA: TGTGCCAGCAGCGTAGCCGGGACACCCCCGGAAGGCTACACCTTC.

The rearrangement links TRBV19 to TRBJ1-2, with D possibly being TRBD1 (6 bases). CDR1 and CDR2 (germline): LNHDA, SQIVND (reference sequence). CDR3 size: 14 residues. Trimming took off 10 bases at V and 1 base at J, with 16 bases between the two ends. The CDR3 loop is CATRTERRNYGYTF. DNA of the CDR3: TGTGCCACCCGGACAGAAAGACGTAACTATGGCTACACCTTC.

The chain combines TRBV11-1 with TRBJ2-7; TRBD1 matches at 11 bases. Trimming removed 3 bases from V and 6 bases from J; junction bases left unmatched: 7. Germline values: CDR1 SGHAT, CDR2 FQDESV (reference sequence). This CDR3 is 15 amino acids long. The CDR3 DNA follows: TGTGCCAGCAGCTTCAAAGGGACAGGGGGTTTCGAGCAGTACTTC. Translation gives CASSFKGTGGFEQYF.

The gene calls are TRBV19 and TRBJ2-5, with 8 bases matching TRBD1. The V gene end was trimmed by 5 bases and the J gene end by 1 base; junction bases not matched to a gene: 6. Per germline, CDR1 LNHDA and CDR2 SQIVND (reference sequence). The CDR3 has 15 amino acids. As DNA, the CDR3 is TGTGCCAGTAGTCCGGGACAGGCCCGCCAAGAGACCCAGTACTTC. Residues: CASSPGQARQETQYF.

In this sample, this clone turned up a few times. The chain's CDR3 is CASSHRRVYSNQPQHF. CDR3 coding DNA: TGTGCCAGCAGCCACCGGAGAGTCTATAGCAATCAGCCCCAGCATTTT. The chain combines TRBV28 with TRBJ1-5, with no clear D. In germline, CDR1 is MDHEN, CDR2 SYDVKM. The CDR3 is 16 amino acids. V was trimmed by 6 bases and J by 0 bases, leaving 15 bases between them.

The chain links TRBV10-2 to TRBJ2-5; 12 nucleotides agree with TRBD2. The DNA end is a closer match to TRBJ2-7, so the J assignment may be wrong. This CDR3 has 16 residues. The germline CDR1 and CDR2 sequences are WSHSY and SAAADI. Written as DNA, the CDR3 is TGCGCCAGCAGTGAACTAGCGGGAGGTGCCGGTTACGAGCAGTACTTC. Translated, it gives CASSELAGGAGYEQYF.

This clone was seen a few times. This chain links TRBV5-6 with TRBJ2-3; 8 bases align to TRBD1. Germline V gives CDR1 SGHDT, CDR2 YYEEEE. The CDR3 length is 16 residues. V lost 3 bases and J lost 7; bases outside the gene matches: 13. DNA for the CDR3: TGTGCCAGCAGCTACGGACAGGGCATCTCCAGGCATACGCAGTATTTT. Translating gives CASSYGQGISRHTQYF.

The V and J genes are TRBV19 and TRBJ2-2; D remains unclear. V was clipped by 6 bases and J by 4 bases, with 12 bases between them. The CDR3 is 14 residues long. Germline V gene sequence: CDR1 LNHDA, CDR2 SQIVND (reference sequence). The CDR3 nucleotides read TGTGCCAGTAGAGTCTTTCGTAGCACCGGGGAGCTGTTTTTT. As protein: CASRVFRSTGELFF. Full variable domain (missing parts from reference TRBV19 and TRBJ2-2): DGGITQSPKYLFRKEGQNVTLSCEQNLNHDAMYWYRQDPGQGLRLIYYSQIVNDFQKGDIAEGYSVSREKKESFPLTVTSAQKNPTAFYLCASRVFRSTGELFFGEGSRLTVL.

The chain carries TRBV7-6 and TRBJ2-5, with TRBD1 matching over 8 bases. The V and J ends lost 5 bases and 4 bases, in that order; junction bases with no gene match: 9. CDR1 and CDR2 (germline): SGHVS, FNYEAQ. This CDR3 region has 15 residues. CDR3 sequence (DNA): TGTGCCAGCAGCCTAGGGCGGACAGGGCCAGAGACCCAGTACTTC. It is translated as CASSLGRTGPETQYF.

The V gene is TRBV28, the J gene TRBJ2-1, with 10 nucleotides matching TRBD1. CDR1 is MDHEN, CDR2 SYDVKM, per germline. The CDR3 has 18 residues. The V and J ends lost 0 bases and 0 bases, in that order; junction bases with no gene match: 5. CDR3 amino acids: CASSLWTGGRSSYNEQFF. The DNA for the CDR3 is TGTGCCAGCAGTTTATGGACAGGGGGCCGTAGCTCCTACAATGAGCAGTTCTTC.